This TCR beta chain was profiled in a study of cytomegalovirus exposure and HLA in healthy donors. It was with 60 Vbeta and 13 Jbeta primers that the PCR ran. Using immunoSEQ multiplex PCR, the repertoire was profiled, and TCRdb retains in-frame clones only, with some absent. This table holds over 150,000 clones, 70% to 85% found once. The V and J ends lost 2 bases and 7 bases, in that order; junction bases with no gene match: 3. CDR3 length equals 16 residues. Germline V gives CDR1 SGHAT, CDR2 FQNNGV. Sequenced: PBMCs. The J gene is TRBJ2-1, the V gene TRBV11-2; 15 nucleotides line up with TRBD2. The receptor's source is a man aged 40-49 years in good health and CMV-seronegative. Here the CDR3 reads CASSLRTSGRVNEQFF. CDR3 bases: TGTGCCAGCAGCTTACGGACTAGCGGGAGGGTAAATGAGCAGTTCTTC.